This paragraph covers one TCR beta chain sequence. Random hexamers served to reverse transcribe roughly 0.45 to 1 ug RNA. By means of immunoSEQ multiplex PCR, TCR beta CDR3 spanning 54 Vbeta and 13 Jbeta underwent amplification. Each CDR3 protein is one row after TCRdb ran MiXCR on the immunoSEQ multiplex PCR reads. The table lists around 170,000 distinct CDR3 sequences, 90% to 95% of them singletons. The sample belongs to a study of CD8 T cells in Susac syndrome. The CDR3 loop spans 14 amino acids. Germline V gene lookup returns CDR1 KGHSH and CDR2 LQKENI. The germline V and J ends were trimmed by 1 base and 2 bases, with 7 bases remaining between them.

Sequencing was performed on CD4+ T cells from PBMCs. The sequence derives from a human donor in good health. V and J are TRBV18 and TRBJ2-3; the D is unclear. CDR3 region: CASSPRENTDTQYF. The CDR3 region has the DNA TGTGCCAGCTCACCACGCGAAAACACAGATACGCAGTATTTT.